The entry below describes one TCR beta chain. Its antigen remains unidentified. This sample stems from a study of cytomegalovirus exposure and HLA in healthy donors. Whole-study findings and limits: Later analysis identified a missense DCLRE1C variant that was linked to TCR beta V- and J-gene trimming.

V lost 1 base to trimming and J lost 6 bases; unmatched junction nucleotides: 2. This CDR3 is built from 13 residues. Per the germline V gene, CDR1 is SGDLS and CDR2 is YYNGEE. PCR used 60 Vbeta primers and 13 Jbeta primers. Libraries were prepared by immunoSEQ multiplex PCR; TCRdb keeps only in-frame clonotypes and omits some of them. The sample contains under 140,000 clones, 80% of which appear only once. Sequences were obtained from PBMCs. This TCR came from a woman aged 55-69 years in good health and CMV-seropositive. The chain recombines TRBV9 with TRBJ1-2; TRBD1 matches at 8 bases. The CDR3 spells CASSVSTGDGYTF. CDR3 nucleotides: TGTGCCAGCAGCGTATCGACAGGGGATGGCTACACCTTC. Supplemented by reference TRBV9 and TRBJ1-2, the full variable domain reads DSGVTQTPKHLITATGQRVTLRCSPRSGDLSVYWYQQSLDQGLQFLIQYYNGEERAKGNILERFSAQQFPDLHSELNLSSLELGDSALYFCASSVSTGDGYTFGSGTRLTVV.